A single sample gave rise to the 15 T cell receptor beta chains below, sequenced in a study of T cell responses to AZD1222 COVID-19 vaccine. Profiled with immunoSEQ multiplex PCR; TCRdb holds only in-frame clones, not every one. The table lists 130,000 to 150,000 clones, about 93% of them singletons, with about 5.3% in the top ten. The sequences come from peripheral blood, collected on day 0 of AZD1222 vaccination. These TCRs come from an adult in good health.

CDR3 sequence: CASSTDRIWDTEAFF. DNA for the CDR3: TGCGCCAGCAGCACGGACAGGATATGGGACACTGAAGCTTTCTTT. This chain uses TRBV5-1 with TRBJ1-1; 7 positions match TRBD1. CDR3 length equals 15 residues. From germline, CDR1 is SGHRS and CDR2 YFSETQ. The ends lost 4 bases at V and 3 bases at J; junction bases unmatched: 9.

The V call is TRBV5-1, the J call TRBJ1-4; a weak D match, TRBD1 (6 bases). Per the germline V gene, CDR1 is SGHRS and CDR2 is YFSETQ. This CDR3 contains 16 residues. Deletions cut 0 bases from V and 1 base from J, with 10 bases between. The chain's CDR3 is CASSLGPQGTNEKLFF. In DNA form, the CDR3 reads TGCGCCAGCAGCTTGGGACCACAGGGAACTAATGAAAAACTGTTTTTT.

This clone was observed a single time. The chain's CDR3 is CASSLVGYYEQYF. CDR3 bases: TGTGCCAGCAGCTTGGTGGGCTACTACGAGCAGTACTTC. This chain joins TRBV5-6 and TRBJ2-7; unclear D gene. Trimming left V 0 bases short and J 3 bases short, with 7 bases between. This CDR3 is built from 13 residues. Germline assignment: CDR1 SGHDT and CDR2 YYEEEE.

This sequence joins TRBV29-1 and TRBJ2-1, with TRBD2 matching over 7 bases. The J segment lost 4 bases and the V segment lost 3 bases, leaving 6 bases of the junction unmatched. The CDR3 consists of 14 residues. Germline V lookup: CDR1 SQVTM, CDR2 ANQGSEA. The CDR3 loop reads CSVEAPSGYNEQFF. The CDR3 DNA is TGCAGCGTTGAGGCCCCTAGCGGATACAATGAGCAGTTCTTC.

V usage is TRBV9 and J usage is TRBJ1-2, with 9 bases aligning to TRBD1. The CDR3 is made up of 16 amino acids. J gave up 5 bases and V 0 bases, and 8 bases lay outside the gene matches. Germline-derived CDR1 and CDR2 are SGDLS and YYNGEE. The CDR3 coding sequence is TGTGCCAGCAGCGTAGGGGGCGGACAGGGGAAGTATGGCTACACCTTC. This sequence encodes CASSVGGGQGKYGYTF.

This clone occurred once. The CDR3 DNA sequence: TGTGCCAGCAGCTTGATCTGGGGGGCGAACACTGAAGCTTTCTTT. As protein: CASSLIWGANTEAFF. The chain links TRBV5-6 to TRBJ1-1; a possible D gene is TRBD1 (6 bases). With 1 base removed from V and 1 base from J, the gap between germline ends came to 11 bases. The CDR3 length is 15 residues. Germline loops: CDR1 SGHDT, CDR2 YYEEEE.

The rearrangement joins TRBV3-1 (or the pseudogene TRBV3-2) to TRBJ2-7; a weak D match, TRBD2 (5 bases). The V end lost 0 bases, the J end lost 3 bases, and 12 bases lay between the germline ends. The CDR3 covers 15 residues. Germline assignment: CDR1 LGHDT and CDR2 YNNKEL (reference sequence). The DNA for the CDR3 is TGTGCCAGCAGCCAAGATGGCAAGCGGTACTACGAGCAGTACTTC. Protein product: CASSQDGKRYYEQYF.

CDR3: CASSKRRGRREDSEFF. CDR3 DNA sequence: TGTGCCAGCAGCAAAAGGAGGGGTAGAAGGGAGGATTCTGAGTTCTTC. The chain employs TRBV21-1 and TRBJ2-1; the listed D gene, TRBD2, was not tested against the DNA. TRBV21-1 is termed a pseudogene. The CDR3 is 16 amino acids.

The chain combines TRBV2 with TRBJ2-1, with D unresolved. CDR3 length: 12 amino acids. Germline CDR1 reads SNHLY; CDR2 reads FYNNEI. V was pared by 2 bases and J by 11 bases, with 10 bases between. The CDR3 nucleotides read TGTGCCAGCAGTGAAAACACTCCAAAGCAGTTCTTC. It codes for CASSENTPKQFF.

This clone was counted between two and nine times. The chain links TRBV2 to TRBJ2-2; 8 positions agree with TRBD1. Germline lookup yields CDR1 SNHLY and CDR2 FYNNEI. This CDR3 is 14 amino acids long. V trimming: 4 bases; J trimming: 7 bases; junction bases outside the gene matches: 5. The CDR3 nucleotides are TGTGCCAGCAGTGGGGCAGGGGGCGGCGGGGAGCTGTTTTTT. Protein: CASSGAGGGGELFF.

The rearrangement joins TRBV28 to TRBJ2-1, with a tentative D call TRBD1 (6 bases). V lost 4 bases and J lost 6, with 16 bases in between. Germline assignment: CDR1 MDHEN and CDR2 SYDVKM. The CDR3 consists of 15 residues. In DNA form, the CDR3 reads TGTGCCAGCAGTTCAACAGGGATTGGGCCCAATGAGCAGTTCTTC. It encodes CASSSTGIGPNEQFF.

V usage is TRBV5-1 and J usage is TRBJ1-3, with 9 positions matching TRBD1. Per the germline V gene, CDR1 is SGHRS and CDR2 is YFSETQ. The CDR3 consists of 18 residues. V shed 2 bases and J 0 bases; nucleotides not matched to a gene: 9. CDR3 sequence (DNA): TGCGCCAGCAGCTTAGGACAGGGGCCAAACTTCTCTGGAAACACCATATATTTT. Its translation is CASSLGQGPNFSGNTIYF.

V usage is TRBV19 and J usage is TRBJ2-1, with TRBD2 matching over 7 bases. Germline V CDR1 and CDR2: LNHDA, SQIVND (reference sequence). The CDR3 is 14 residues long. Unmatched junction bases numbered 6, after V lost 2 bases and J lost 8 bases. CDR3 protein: CASSIRASGDEQFF. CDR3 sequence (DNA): TGTGCCAGTAGTATACGGGCTAGCGGTGATGAGCAGTTCTTC.

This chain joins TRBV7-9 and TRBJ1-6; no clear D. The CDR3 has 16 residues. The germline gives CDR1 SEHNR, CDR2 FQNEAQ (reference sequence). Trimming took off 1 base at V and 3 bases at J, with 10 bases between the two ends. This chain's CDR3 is CASSLGVTGYNSPLHF. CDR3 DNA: TGTGCCAGCAGCTTAGGCGTAACCGGCTATAATTCACCCCTCCACTTT.

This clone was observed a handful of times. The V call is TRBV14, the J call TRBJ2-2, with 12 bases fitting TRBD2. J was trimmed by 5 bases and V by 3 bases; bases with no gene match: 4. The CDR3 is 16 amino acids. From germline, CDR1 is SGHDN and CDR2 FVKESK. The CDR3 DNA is TGTGCCAGCAGCCAGCGGACTAGCGGGATGACCGGGGAGCTGTTTTTT. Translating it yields CASSQRTSGMTGELFF. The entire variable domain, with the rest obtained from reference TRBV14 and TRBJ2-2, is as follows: EAGVTQFPSHSVIEKGQTVTLRCDPISGHDNLYWYRRVMGKEIKFLLHFVKESKQDESGMPNNRFLAERTGGTYSTLKVQPAELEDSGVYFCASSQRTSGMTGELFFGEGSRLTVL.